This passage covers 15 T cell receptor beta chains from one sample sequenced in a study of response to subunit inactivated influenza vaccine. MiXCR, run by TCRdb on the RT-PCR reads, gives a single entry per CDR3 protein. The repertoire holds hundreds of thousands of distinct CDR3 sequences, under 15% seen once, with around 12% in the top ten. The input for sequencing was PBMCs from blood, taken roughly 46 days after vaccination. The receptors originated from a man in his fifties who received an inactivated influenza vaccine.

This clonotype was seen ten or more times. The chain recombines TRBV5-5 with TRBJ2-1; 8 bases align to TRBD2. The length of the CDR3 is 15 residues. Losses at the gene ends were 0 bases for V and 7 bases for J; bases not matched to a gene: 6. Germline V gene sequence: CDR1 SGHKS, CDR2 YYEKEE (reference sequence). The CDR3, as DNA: TGTGCCAGCAGCTTGGGACGGGGGGGGAGGAATGAGCAGTTCTTC. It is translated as CASSLGRGGRNEQFF.

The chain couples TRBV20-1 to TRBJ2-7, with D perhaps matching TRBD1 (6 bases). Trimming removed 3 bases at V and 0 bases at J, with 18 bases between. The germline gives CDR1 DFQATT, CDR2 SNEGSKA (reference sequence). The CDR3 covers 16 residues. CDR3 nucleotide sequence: TGCAGTGCTAGGGCCAAGGGGGAGCCGAGCTCCTACGAGCAGTACTTC. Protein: CSARAKGEPSSYEQYF.

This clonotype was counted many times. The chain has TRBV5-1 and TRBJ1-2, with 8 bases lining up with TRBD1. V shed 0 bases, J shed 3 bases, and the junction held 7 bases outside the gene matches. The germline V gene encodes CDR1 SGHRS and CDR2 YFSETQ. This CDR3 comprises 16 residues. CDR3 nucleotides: TGCGCCAGCAGCTTGGTTAGGACAGGGTCAGACTATGGCTACACCTTC. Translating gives CASSLVRTGSDYGYTF.

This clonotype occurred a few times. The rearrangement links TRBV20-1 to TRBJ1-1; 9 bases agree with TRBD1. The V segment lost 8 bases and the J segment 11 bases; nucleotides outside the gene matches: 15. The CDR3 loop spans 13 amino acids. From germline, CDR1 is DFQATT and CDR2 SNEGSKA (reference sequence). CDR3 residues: CSPTSNRGRRAFF. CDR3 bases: TGCAGTCCCACATCCAACAGGGGGCGCCGGGCTTTCTTT.

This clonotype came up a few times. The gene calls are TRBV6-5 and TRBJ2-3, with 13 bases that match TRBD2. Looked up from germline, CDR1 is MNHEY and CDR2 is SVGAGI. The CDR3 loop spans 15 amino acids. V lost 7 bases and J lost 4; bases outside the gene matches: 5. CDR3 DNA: TGTGCCAGCATTACTAGCGGGAGGGCCCCAGATACGCAGTATTTT. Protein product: CASITSGRAPDTQYF.

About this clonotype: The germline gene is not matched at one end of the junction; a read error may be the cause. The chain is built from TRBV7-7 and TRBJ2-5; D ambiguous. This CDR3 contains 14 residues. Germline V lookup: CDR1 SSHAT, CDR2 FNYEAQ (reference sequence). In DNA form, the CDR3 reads TGTGCTAGCAGCTTAGCCGGCAACCAAGAGACCCAGTACTTC. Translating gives CASSLAGNQETQYF.

The CDR3 coding sequence is TGTGCCAGCAGCGGGCGGACTAGCGGGGGCCTCGAGGGCACCCAGTACTTC. This translates into CASSGRTSGGLEGTQYF. The chain uses TRBV7-1 and TRBJ2-5; TRBD2 agrees at 13 bases. TRBV7-1 is filed as an ORF, its function uncertain. Trimming removed 5 bases from V and 8 bases from J; junction bases left unmatched: 14. CDR3 size: 17 residues.

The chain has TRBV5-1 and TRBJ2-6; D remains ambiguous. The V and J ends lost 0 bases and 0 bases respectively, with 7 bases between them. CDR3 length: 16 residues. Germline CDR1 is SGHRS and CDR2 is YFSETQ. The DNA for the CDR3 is TGCGCCAGCAGCTTGGATCAGATCTCTGGGGCCAACGTCCTGACTTTC. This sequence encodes CASSLDQISGANVLTF.

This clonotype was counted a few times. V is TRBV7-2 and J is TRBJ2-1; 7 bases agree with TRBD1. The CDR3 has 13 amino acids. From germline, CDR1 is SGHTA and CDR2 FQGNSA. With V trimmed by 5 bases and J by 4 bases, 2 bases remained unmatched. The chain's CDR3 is CASSTGQYNEQFF. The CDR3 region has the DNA TGTGCCAGCAGCACGGGACAGTACAATGAGCAGTTCTTC. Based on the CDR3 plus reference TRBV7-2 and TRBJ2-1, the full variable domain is GAGVSQSPSNKVTEKGKDVELRCDPISGHTALYWYRQSLGQGLEFLIYFQGNSAPDKSGLPSDRFSAERTGGSVSTLTIQRTQQEDSAVYLCASSTGQYNEQFFGPGTRLTVL.

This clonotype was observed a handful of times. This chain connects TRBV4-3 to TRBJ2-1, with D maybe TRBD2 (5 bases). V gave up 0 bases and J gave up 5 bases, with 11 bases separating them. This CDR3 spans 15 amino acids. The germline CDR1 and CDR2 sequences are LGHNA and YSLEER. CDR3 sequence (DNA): TGCGCCAGCAGCCAAGATGCTACTAGAAACAATGAGCAGTTCTTC. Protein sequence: CASSQDATRNNEQFF.

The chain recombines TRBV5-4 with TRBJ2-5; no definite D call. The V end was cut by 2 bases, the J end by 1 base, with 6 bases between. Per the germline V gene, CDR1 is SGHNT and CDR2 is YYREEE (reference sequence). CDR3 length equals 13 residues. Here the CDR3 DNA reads TGTGCCAGCAGCTTTGAACCCCAAGAGACCCAGTACTTC. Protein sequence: CASSFEPQETQYF. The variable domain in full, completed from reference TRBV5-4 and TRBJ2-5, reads ETGVTQSPTHLIKTRGQQVTLRCSSQSGHNTVSWYQQALGQGPQFIFQYYREEENGRGNFPPRFSGLQFPNYSSELNVNALELDDSALYLCASSFEPQETQYFGPGTRLLVL.

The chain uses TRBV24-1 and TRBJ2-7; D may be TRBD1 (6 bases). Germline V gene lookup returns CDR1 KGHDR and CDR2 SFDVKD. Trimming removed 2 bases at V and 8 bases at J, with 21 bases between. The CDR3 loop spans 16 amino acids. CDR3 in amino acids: CATSDSGPNSRGKQYF. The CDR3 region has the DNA TGTGCCACCAGTGATTCGGGACCGAATTCGAGGGGGAAGCAGTACTTC.

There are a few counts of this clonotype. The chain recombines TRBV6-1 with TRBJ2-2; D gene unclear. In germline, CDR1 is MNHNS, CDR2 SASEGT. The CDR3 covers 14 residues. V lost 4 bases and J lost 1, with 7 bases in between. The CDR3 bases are TGTGCCAGCAGTGTAACGTGGAACACCGGGGAGCTGTTTTTT. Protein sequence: CASSVTWNTGELFF.

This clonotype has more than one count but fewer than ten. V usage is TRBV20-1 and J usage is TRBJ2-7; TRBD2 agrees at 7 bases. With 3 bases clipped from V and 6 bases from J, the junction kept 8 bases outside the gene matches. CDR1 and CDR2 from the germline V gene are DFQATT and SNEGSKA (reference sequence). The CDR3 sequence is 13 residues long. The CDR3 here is CSASLQWGGEQYF. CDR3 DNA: TGCAGTGCTAGTCTCCAATGGGGGGGCGAGCAGTACTTC.

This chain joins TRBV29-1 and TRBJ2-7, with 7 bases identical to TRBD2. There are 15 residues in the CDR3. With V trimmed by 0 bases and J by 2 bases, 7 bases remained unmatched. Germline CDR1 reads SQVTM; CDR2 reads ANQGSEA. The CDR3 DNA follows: TGCAGCGTTGAAGAGGTCGGCGGGAGCACCTACGAGCAGTACTTC. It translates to CSVEEVGGSTYEQYF.